This T cell receptor beta chain was sequenced for a study of blood T cell repertoires in COVID-19. This CDR3 contains 14 residues. The V end was cut by 5 bases, the J end by 0 bases, with 8 bases between. Looked up from germline, CDR1 is KGHSH and CDR2 is LQKENI. Generated by immunoSEQ multiplex PCR, the TCRdb table keeps only in-frame clones and is missing some. This sample has some 30,000 clones, with 90% found just once. The chain carries TRBV18 and TRBJ1-3, with D uncertain. The sequence was obtained from a man between 70 and 80 years old with active or convalescent COVID-19. The sample comprised peripheral blood. The CDR3 region is CASSKESSGNTIYF. Here the CDR3 DNA reads TGTGCCAGCTCAAAGGAGTCCTCTGGAAACACCATATATTTT.